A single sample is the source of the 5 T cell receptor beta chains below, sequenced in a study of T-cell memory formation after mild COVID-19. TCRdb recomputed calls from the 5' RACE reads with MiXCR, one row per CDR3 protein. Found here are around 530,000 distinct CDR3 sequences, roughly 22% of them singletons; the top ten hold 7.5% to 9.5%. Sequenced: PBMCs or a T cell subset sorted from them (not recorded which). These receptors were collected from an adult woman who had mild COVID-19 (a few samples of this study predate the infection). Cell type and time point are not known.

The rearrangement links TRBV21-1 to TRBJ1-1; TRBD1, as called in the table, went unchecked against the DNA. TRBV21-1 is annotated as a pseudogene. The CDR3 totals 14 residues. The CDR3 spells CAPLARTLNTEAFF. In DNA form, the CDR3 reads TGTGCCCCCCTTGCAAGGACCTTGAACACTGAAGCTTTCTTT.

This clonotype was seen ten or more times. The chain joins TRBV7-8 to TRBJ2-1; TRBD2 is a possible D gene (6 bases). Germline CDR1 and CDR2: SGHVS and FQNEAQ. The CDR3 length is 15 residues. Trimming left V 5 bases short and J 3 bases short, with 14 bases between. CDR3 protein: CASSHSGVGYNEQFF. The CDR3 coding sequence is TGTGCCAGCAGCCATAGCGGAGTTGGCTACAATGAGCAGTTCTTC.

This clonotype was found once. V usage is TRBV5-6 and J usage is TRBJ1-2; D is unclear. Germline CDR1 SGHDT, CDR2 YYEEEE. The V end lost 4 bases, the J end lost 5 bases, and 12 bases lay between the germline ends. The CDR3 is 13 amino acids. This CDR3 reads CASSPAEGYGYTF. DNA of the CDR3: TGTGCCAGCAGCCCCGCCGAGGGATATGGCTACACCTTC.

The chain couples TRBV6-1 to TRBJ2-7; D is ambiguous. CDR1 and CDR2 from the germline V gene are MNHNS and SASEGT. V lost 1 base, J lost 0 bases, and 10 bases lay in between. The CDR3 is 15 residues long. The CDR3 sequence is CASSEGRGLSYEQYF. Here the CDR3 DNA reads TGTGCCAGCAGTGAAGGACGAGGCCTCTCCTACGAGCAGTACTTC.

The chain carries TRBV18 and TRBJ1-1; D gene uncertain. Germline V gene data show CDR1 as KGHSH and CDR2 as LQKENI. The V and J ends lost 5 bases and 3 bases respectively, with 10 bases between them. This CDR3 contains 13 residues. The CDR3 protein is CASSSTSDTEAFF. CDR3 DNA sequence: TGTGCCAGCTCATCAACTTCGGACACTGAAGCTTTCTTT.